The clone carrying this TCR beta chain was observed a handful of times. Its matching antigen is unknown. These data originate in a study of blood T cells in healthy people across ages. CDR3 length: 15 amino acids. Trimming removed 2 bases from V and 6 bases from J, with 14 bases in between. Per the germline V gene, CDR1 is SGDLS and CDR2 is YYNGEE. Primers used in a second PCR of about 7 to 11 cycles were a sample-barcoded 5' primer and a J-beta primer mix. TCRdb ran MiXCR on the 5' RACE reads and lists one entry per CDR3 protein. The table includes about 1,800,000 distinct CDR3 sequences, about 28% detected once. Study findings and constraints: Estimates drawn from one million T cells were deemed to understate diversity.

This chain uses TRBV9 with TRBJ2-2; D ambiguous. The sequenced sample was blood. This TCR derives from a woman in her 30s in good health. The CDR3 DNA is TGTGCCAGCAGCGTTGACATGGACGGCCCCGGGGAGCTGTTTTTT. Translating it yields CASSVDMDGPGELFF.